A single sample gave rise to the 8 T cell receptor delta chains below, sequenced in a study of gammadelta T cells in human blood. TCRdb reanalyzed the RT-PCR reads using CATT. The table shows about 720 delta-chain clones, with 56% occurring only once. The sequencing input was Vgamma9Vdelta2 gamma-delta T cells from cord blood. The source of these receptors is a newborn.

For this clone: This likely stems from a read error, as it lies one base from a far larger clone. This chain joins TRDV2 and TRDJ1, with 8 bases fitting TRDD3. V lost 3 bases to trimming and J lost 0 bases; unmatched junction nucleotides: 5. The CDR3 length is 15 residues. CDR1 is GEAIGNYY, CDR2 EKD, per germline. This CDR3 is CACDALGIHTDKLIF. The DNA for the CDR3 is TGTGCCTGTGACGCCTTGGGGATACACACCGATAAACTCATCTTT.

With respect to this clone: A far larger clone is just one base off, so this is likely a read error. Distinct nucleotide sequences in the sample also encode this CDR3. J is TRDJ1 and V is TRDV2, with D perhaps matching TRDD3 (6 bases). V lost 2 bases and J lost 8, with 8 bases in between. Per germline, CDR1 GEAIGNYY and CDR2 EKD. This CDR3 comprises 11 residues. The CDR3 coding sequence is TGTGCCTGTGACAGGGGGGACAAACTCATCTTT. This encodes CACDRGDKLIF.

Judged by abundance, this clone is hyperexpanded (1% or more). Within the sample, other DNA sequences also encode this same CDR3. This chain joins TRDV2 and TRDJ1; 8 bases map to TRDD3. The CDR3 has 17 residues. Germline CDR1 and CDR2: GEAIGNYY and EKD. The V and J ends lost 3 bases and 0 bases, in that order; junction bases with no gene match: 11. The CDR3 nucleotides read TGTGCCTGTGACGGACGGGGACTGGGGGTCTACACCGATAAACTCATCTTT. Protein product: CACDGRGLGVYTDKLIF.

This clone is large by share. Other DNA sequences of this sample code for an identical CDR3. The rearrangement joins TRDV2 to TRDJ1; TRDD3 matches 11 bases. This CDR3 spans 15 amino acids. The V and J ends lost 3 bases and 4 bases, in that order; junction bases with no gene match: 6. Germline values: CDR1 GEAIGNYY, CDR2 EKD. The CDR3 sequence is CACDSLTGGYDKLIF. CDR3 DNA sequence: TGTGCCTGTGACTCCCTTACTGGGGGATACGATAAACTCATCTTT.

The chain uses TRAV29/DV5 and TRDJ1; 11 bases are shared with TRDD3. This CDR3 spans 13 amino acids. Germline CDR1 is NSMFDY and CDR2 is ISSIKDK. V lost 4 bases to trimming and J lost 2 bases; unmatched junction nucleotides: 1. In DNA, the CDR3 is TGTGCAGCATACTGGGGGATAACCGATAAACTCATCTTT. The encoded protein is CAAYWGITDKLIF. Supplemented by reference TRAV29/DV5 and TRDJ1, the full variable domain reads DQQVKQNSPSLSVQEGRISILNCDYTNSMFDYFLWYKKYPAEGPTFLISISSIKDKNEDGRFTVFLNKSAKHLSLHIVPSQPGDSAVYFCAAYWGITDKLIFGKGTRVTVEP.

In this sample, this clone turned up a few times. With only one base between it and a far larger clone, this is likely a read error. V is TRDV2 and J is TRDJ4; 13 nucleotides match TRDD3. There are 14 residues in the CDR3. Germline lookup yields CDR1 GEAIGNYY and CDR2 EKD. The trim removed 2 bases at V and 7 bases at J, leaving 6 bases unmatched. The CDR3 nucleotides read TGTGCCTGTGACATACTGGGGGATACGGGACACCTGATCTTT. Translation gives CACDILGDTGHLIF.

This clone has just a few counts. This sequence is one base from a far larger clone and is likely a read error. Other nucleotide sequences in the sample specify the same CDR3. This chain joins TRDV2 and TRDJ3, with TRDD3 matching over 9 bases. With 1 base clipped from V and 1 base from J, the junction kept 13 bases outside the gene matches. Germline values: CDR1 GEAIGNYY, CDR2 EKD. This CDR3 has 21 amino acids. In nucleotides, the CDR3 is TGTGCCTGTGACACACTACTGGGGGACCCCAAGGCATCCTGGGACACCCGACAGATGTTTTTC. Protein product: CACDTLLGDPKASWDTRQMFF.

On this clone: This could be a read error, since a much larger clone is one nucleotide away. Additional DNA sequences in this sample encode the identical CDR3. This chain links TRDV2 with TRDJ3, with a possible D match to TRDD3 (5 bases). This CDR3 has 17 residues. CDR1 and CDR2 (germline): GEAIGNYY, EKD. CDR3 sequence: CACDTWASSWDTRQMFF. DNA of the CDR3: TGTGCCTGTGACACCTGGGCGAGCTCCTGGGACACTCGACAGATGTTTTTC.